Listed here are 16 T cell receptor beta chains from one sample, sequenced in a study of cytomegalovirus exposure and HLA in healthy donors. The study ran its PCR with 60 Vbeta and 13 Jbeta primers. Here immunoSEQ multiplex PCR was the method, and the copy in TCRdb shows in-frame clones only, minus some. The table includes approximately 160,000 clones, 68% detected once. The sample comprised PBMCs. These receptors all stem from a man aged 50-59 years in good health and CMV-seronegative.

This sequence joins TRBV19 and TRBJ1-5; TRBD1 matches at 10 bases. J gave up 4 bases and V 7 bases, and 10 bases lay outside the gene matches. The CDR3 extends over 16 amino acids. The germline V gene encodes CDR1 LNHDA and CDR2 SQIVND (reference sequence). The CDR3 coding sequence is TGTGCCAGTATCCCCCAGGGACAGGGGCGGAATCAGCCCCAGCATTTT. It specifies CASIPQGQGRNQPQHF. The complete variable domain, with remaining parts taken from reference TRBV19 and TRBJ1-5, reads DGGITQSPKYLFRKEGQNVTLSCEQNLNHDAMYWYRQDPGQGLRLIYYSQIVNDFQKGDIAEGYSVSREKKESFPLTVTSAQKNPTAFYLCASIPQGQGRNQPQHFGDGTRLSIL.

J is TRBJ1-1 and V is TRBV18, with 9 positions matching TRBD1. CDR3 length equals 16 residues. The junction had 7 bases not matched to a gene; V was cut back by 4 bases and J by 1 base. Germline V gives CDR1 KGHSH, CDR2 LQKENI. CDR3 protein: CASSLGTGKGNTEAFF. The CDR3 DNA reads TGTGCCAGCTCACTCGGGACAGGGAAGGGGAACACTGAAGCTTTCTTT.

The chain combines TRBV6-5 with TRBJ2-3; tentatively, D is TRBD2 (6 bases). Trimming removed 6 bases from V and 2 bases from J, with 15 bases in between. This CDR3 has 15 residues. The V gene's germline CDR1 is MNHEY and CDR2 SVGAGI. The CDR3 here is CASSPGGPLTDTQYF. The CDR3 nucleotides read TGTGCCAGCAGCCCCGGGGGTCCCCTCACAGATACGCAGTATTTT.

The V and J genes are TRBV5-4 and TRBJ2-7, with TRBD1 matching over 8 bases. The CDR3 runs 16 residues. Germline lookup yields CDR1 SGHNT and CDR2 YYREEE (reference sequence). The J segment lost 2 bases and the V segment lost 4 bases, leaving 11 bases of the junction unmatched. This CDR3 is CASSLGADRAPYEQYF. The CDR3 coding sequence is TGTGCCAGCAGCCTAGGGGCGGACAGGGCCCCCTACGAGCAGTACTTC.

This clone has just one count. The chain has TRBV18 and TRBJ2-5, with a tentative D call TRBD2 (5 bases). V lost 2 bases and J 4 bases, leaving 11 bases between the germline ends. Germline V gene data show CDR1 as KGHSH and CDR2 as LQKENI. The CDR3 loop spans 14 amino acids. As DNA, the CDR3 is TGTGCCAGCTCACCAGGACTTGGGGTAGAGACCCAGTACTTC. Its protein product is CASSPGLGVETQYF.

This chain joins TRBV7-9 and TRBJ2-6; 7 bases map to TRBD2. Germline V CDR1 and CDR2: SEHNR, FQNEAQ (reference sequence). V shed 5 bases, J shed 3 bases, and the junction held 10 bases outside the gene matches. The CDR3 consists of 17 residues. CDR3: CASSPRGVSFGANVLTF. In DNA form, the CDR3 reads TGTGCCAGCAGCCCTCGGGGGGTCAGCTTTGGGGCCAACGTCCTGACTTTC.

The chain is built from TRBV21-1 and TRBJ2-1; TRBD1 was called by the table and not checked on the DNA. TRBV21-1 is marked as a pseudogene. The CDR3 extends over 14 amino acids. CDR3 sequence: CASSKEYRGNEQFF. The CDR3 bases are TGTGCCAGCAGCAAAGAGTACAGGGGTAATGAGCAGTTCTTC.

CDR3 residues: CAISGGGHYGYTF. CDR3 DNA sequence: TGTGCCATCAGTGGGGGGGGCCACTATGGCTACACCTTC. This chain uses TRBV10-3 with TRBJ1-2, with TRBD1 as a possible D gene (6 bases). Germline V gene data show CDR1 as ENHRY and CDR2 as SYGVKD. The V and J ends lost 4 bases and 3 bases respectively, with 9 bases between them. This CDR3 contains 13 residues.

The CDR3 DNA sequence: TGTGCCAGCAGATCCCCCGGGACAGGGGCCTACGAGCAGTACTTC. This gives the protein CASRSPGTGAYEQYF. The chain recombines TRBV27 with TRBJ2-7; 10 nucleotides line up with TRBD1. The CDR3 spans 15 residues. Germline assignment: CDR1 MNHEY and CDR2 SMNVEV (reference sequence). The junction had 7 bases not matched to a gene; V was cut back by 6 bases and J by 2 bases.

The CDR3 sequence is CSVVTARAQETQYF. The CDR3 DNA is TGCAGCGTTGTGACAGCTAGGGCTCAAGAGACCCAGTACTTC. The chain links TRBV29-1 to TRBJ2-5, with D possibly matching TRBD1 (5 bases). This CDR3 contains 14 residues. The germline V and J ends were trimmed by 4 bases and 2 bases, with 14 bases remaining between them. CDR1 is SQVTM, CDR2 ANQGSEA, per germline.

V and J are TRBV25-1 and TRBJ2-2; the match to TRBD1 covers 10 bases. The CDR3 extends over 17 amino acids. Germline V gives CDR1 MGHDK, CDR2 SYGVNS. With V trimmed by 6 bases and J by 4 bases, 11 bases remained unmatched. CDR3 nucleotides: TGTGCCAGCAGGGGGGACAGGGGCGGTCCTAGCACCGGGGAGCTGTTTTTT. Encoded protein: CASRGDRGGPSTGELFF.

This clone was seen only a few times. The chain links TRBV5-4 to TRBJ1-1; D is undetermined. V lost 3 bases and J 2 bases, leaving 8 bases between the germline ends. Germline lookup yields CDR1 SGHNT and CDR2 YYREEE (reference sequence). CDR3 length: 13 amino acids. The CDR3 here is CASSSQKNTEAFF. CDR3 DNA sequence: TGTGCCAGCAGCTCTCAGAAAAACACTGAAGCTTTCTTT.

CDR3 in DNA: TGTGCCAGCAGTTACCGCGGACAGGGACATGGCTACACCTTC. As protein: CASSYRGQGHGYTF. This chain links TRBV6-5 with TRBJ1-2, with 8 bases identical to TRBD1. From germline, CDR1 is MNHEY and CDR2 SVGAGI. V was clipped by 2 bases and J by 6 bases; unmatched bases: 5. The CDR3 runs to 14 residues.

This chain uses TRBV5-1 with TRBJ1-1, with 7 bases that match TRBD1. CDR1 is SGHRS and CDR2 is YFSETQ in the germline V gene. J lost 6 bases, V lost 4 bases, and 9 bases had no gene match. This CDR3 spans 14 amino acids. The CDR3: CASSPGGLGPEAFF. CDR3 bases: TGCGCCAGCAGCCCAGGGGGACTGGGCCCTGAAGCTTTCTTT.

This clone has just a few counts. The chain carries TRBV25-1 and TRBJ1-4; TRBD1 might be the D (5 bases). Germline assignment: CDR1 MGHDK and CDR2 SYGVNS. V was pared by 2 bases and J by 8 bases, with 15 bases between. This CDR3 has 15 residues. CDR3 sequence (DNA): TGTGCCAGCAGTGAAGAGAGGGGAGGGGCCGAAAAACTGTTTTTT. Translating gives CASSEERGGAEKLFF.

This chain connects TRBV2 to TRBJ1-5, with D unclear. The CDR3 spans 12 residues. Trimming pared 4 bases from V and 2 bases from J, leaving 3 bases between. The V gene's germline CDR1 is SNHLY and CDR2 FYNNEI. CDR3 protein: CASSVGNQPQHF. The CDR3 DNA reads as TGTGCCAGCAGTGTAGGCAATCAGCCCCAGCATTTT.